Below, 4 T cell receptor beta chains from the same sample are listed, as sequenced in a study of T cells in Graves' hyperthyroidism and ophthalmopathy. It was RNA transcripts that yielded the amplified TCR beta CDR3 regions. A first-round RT-PCR of the TCR CDR3 used the HTBI primer set. TCRdb fed the multiplex PCR reads into MiXCR, producing one record per CDR3 protein. This sample has fewer than 700,000 distinct CDR3 sequences, with around 15% found just once. The sample was blood. The receptor set was obtained from a woman under 40 with Graves' hyperthyroidism.

V and J are TRBV24-1 and TRBJ1-2; the match to TRBD1 covers 7 bases. CDR3 length equals 13 residues. Trimming removed 4 bases from V and 5 bases from J; junction bases left unmatched: 3. From germline, CDR1 is KGHDR and CDR2 SFDVKD. Here the CDR3 DNA reads TGTGCCACCAGTGAAAGGGACAGTTATGGCTACACCTTC. Protein product: CATSERDSYGYTF.

The sample holds many counts of this clonotype. This chain uses TRBV20-1 with TRBJ1-6; D is ambiguous. CDR3 length equals 15 residues. Germline values: CDR1 DFQATT, CDR2 SNEGSKA (reference sequence). The germline V and J ends were trimmed by 0 bases and 5 bases, with 11 bases remaining between them. CDR3 region: CSARDSEKHNSPLHF. CDR3 DNA: TGCAGTGCTAGAGATTCGGAGAAACATAATTCACCCCTCCACTTT.

The table lists this clonotype with many counts. V usage is TRBV2 and J usage is TRBJ2-6, with a possible D match to TRBD1 (6 bases). The CDR3 contains 16 residues. Germline assignment: CDR1 SNHLY and CDR2 FYNNEI. V was trimmed by 4 bases and J by 4 bases, leaving 14 bases between them. The chain's CDR3 is CASSGTVTPGANVLTF. In nucleotides, the CDR3 is TGTGCCAGCAGTGGGACAGTCACCCCAGGGGCCAACGTCCTGACTTTC. Based on the CDR3 plus reference TRBV2 and TRBJ2-6, the full variable domain is EPEVTQTPSHQVTQMGQEVILRCVPISNHLYFYWYRQILGQKVEFLVSFYNNEISEKSEIFDDQFSVERPDGSNFTLKIRSTKLEDSAMYFCASSGTVTPGANVLTFGAGSRLTVL.

This clonotype was counted at least ten times. This chain links TRBV7-2 with TRBJ1-2, with a weak D call TRBD1 (6 bases). Trimming left V 2 bases short and J 4 bases short, with 20 bases between. The CDR3 has 17 amino acids. Germline V lookup: CDR1 SGHTA, CDR2 FQGNSA. The CDR3 DNA reads as TGTGCCAGCAGCTTACGGTCTACGGGGGCGCTGGGCTATGGCTACACCTTC. Residues: CASSLRSTGALGYGYTF.